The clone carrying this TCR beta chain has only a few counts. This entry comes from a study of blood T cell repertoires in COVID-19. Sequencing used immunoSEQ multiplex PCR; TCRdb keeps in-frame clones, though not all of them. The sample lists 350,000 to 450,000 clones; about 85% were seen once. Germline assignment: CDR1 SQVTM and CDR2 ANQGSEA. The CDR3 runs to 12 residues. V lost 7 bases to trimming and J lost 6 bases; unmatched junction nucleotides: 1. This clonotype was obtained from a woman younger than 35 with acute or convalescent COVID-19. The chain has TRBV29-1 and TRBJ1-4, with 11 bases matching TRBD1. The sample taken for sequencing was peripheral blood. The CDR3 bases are TGCAGCGGGGGACAGGGGGATGAAAAACTGTTTTTT. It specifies CSGGQGDEKLFF. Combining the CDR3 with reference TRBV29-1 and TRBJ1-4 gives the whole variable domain SAVISQKPSRDICQRGTSLTIQCQVDSQVTMMFWYRQQPGQSLTLIATANQGSEATYESGFVIDKFPISRPNLTFSTLTVSNMSPEDSSIYLCSGGQGDEKLFFGSGTQLSVL.